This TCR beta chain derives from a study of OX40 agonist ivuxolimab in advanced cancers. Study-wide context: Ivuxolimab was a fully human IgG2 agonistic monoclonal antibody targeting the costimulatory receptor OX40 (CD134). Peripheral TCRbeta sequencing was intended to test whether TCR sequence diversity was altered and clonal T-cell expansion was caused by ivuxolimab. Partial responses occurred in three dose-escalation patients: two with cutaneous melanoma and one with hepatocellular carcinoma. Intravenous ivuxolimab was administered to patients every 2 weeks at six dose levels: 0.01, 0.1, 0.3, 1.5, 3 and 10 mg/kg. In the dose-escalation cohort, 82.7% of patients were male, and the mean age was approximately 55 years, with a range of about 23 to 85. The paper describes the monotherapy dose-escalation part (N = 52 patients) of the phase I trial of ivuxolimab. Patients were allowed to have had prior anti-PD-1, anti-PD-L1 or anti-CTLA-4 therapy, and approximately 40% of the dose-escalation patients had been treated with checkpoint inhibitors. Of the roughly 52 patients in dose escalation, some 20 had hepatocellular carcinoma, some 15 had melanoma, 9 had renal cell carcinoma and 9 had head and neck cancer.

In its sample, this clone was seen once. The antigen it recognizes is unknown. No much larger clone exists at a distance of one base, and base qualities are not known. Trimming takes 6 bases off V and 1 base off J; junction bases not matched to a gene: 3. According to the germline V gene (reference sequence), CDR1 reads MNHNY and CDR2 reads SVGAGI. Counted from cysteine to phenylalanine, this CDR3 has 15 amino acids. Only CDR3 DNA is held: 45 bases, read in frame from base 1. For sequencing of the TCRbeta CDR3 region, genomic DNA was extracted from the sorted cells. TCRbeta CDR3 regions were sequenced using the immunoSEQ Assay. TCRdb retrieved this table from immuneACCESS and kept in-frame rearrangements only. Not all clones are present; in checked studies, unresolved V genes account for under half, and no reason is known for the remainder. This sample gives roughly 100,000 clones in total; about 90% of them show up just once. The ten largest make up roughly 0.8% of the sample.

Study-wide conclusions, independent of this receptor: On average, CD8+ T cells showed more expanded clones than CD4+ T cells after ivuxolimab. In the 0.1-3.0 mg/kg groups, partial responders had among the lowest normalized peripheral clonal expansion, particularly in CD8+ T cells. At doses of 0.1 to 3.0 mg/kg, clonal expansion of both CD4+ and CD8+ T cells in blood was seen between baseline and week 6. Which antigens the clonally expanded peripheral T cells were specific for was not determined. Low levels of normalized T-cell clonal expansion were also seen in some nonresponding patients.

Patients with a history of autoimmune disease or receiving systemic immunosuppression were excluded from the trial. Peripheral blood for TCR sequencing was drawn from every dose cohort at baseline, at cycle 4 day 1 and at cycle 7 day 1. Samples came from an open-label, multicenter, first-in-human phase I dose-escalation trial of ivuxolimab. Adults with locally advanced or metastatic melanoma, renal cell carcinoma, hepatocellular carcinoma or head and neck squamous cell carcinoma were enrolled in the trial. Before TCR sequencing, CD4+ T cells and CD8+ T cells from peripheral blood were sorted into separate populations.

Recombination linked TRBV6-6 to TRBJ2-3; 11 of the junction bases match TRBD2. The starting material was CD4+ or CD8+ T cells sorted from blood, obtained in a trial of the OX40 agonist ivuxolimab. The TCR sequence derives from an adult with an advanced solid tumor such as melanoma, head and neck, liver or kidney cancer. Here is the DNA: TGTGCCAGCAGAAGTAGCGGGGGGGGCACAGATACGCAGTATTTT. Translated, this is CASRSSGGGTDTQYF.